The next 8 T cell receptor beta chains were all read from a single sample in a study of T cells after posttransplantation cyclophosphamide. Some clones are missing from TCRdb's copy, which holds only in-frame ones; the method was immunoSEQ multiplex PCR. The profile covers approximately 39,000 clones, none occurring a single time. Sequencing input: PBMCs. The receptor set was obtained from a man over 45 in good health, CMV-negative, and a related stem cell transplant donor.

This clone appeared many times. The chain carries TRBV5-6 and TRBJ1-2; weak D call: TRBD1 (5 bases). With 2 bases removed from V and 3 bases from J, the gap between germline ends came to 14 bases. Germline V lookup: CDR1 SGHDT, CDR2 YYEEEE. This CDR3 is built from 15 residues. The CDR3 nucleotides are TGTGCCAGCAGCTTTGGGGGAGGGGATTACTATGGCTACACCTTC. It encodes CASSFGGGDYYGYTF.

This clone occurred many times. The chain is built from TRBV7-2 and TRBJ1-3; D not certain. V lost 3 bases to trimming and J lost 0 bases, with 9 bases between them. The CDR3 is made up of 15 amino acids. Germline CDR1 SGHTA, CDR2 FQGNSA. As DNA, the CDR3 is TGTGCCAGCAGCTTTGTGGCCGTCTCTGGAAACACCATATATTTT. Translated, it gives CASSFVAVSGNTIYF.

This clone was recorded at least ten times. J is TRBJ2-7 and V is TRBV9; D gene unclear. Germline V gene sequence: CDR1 SGDLS, CDR2 YYNGEE. The CDR3 is made up of 13 amino acids. V dropped 3 bases and J dropped 1 base, with 8 bases sitting between them. DNA for the CDR3: TGTGCCAGCAGCGGTCCAGGTTCCTACGAGCAGTACTTC. Translating it yields CASSGPGSYEQYF.

In this sample, this clone turned up many times. The rearrangement links TRBV5-1 to TRBJ2-2; D is unclear. V was shortened by 1 base and J by 2 bases, with 3 bases between the two germline ends. CDR3 size: 13 residues. Germline values: CDR1 SGHRS, CDR2 YFSETQ. This chain's CDR3 is CASSLRNTGELFF. The CDR3 DNA is TGCGCCAGCAGCTTGCGTAACACCGGGGAGCTGTTTTTT.

This clone was seen at least ten times. The rearrangement links TRBV7-9 to TRBJ2-1; possible D gene TRBD1, 6 bases. Germline-derived CDR1 and CDR2 are SEHNR and FQNEAQ (reference sequence). Trimming removed 4 bases at V and 4 bases at J, with 11 bases between. The CDR3 consists of 14 residues. The CDR3 nucleotides are TGTGCCAGCAGCTCAGGGACAAAATACAATGAGCAGTTCTTC. This gives the protein CASSSGTKYNEQFF.

This clone has at least ten counts. The J gene is TRBJ2-1, the V gene TRBV9; 9 nucleotides line up with TRBD2. CDR3 size: 16 residues. The germline V gene has CDR1 SGDLS and CDR2 YYNGEE. J gave up 2 bases and V 2 bases, and 5 bases lay outside the gene matches. The CDR3 protein is CASSVGGGAAYNEQFF. CDR3 bases: TGTGCCAGCAGCGTCGGCGGGGGGGCCGCCTACAATGAGCAGTTCTTC.

This clone was observed many times. The V gene is TRBV30, the J gene TRBJ1-5, with 7 bases aligning to TRBD1. There are 15 residues in the CDR3. V gave up 3 bases and J gave up 3 bases; unmatched junction bases: 8. Germline assignment: CDR1 GTSNPN and CDR2 SVGIG (reference sequence). In DNA, the CDR3 is TGTGCCTGGAGCCCCGGGACAGACTTCAATCAGCCCCAGCATTTT. It specifies CAWSPGTDFNQPQHF.

This clone was counted ten times or more. The J gene is TRBJ2-3, the V gene TRBV5-6; D perhaps matches TRBD2 (6 bases). Trimming left V 4 bases short and J 0 bases short, with 12 bases between. CDR1 is SGHDT and CDR2 is YYEEEE in the germline V gene. The CDR3 runs to 15 residues. The CDR3 coding sequence is TGTGCCAGCAGCACTAGGACTATGAGCACAGATACGCAGTATTTT. It translates to CASSTRTMSTDTQYF.